The sequence of this TCR beta chain was determined in a study of CD8 T cells in Susac syndrome. Controls matched for sex and age were healthy donors. The RNA, about 0.45 to 1 ug, was put through reverse transcription using random hexamers. TCRdb called the immunoSEQ multiplex PCR reads again in MiXCR, with one record for every CDR3 protein. The data show roughly 200,000 distinct CDR3 sequences, about 95% seen once. The trim removed 5 bases at V and 6 bases at J, leaving 8 bases unmatched. The CDR3 covers 14 residues. Sequenced: CD4+ T cells from PBMCs. The chain carries TRBV12-3 or TRBV12-4 and TRBJ2-3; 7 bases agree with TRBD1. This receptor was identified in a human donor in good health. CDR3 bases: TGTGCCAGCAGTCCTCATTTACAGGGGGATACGCAGTATTTT. As protein: CASSPHLQGDTQYF.